This record concerns one T cell receptor beta chain sequence. Its antigen is unknown. The sample is drawn from a study of T cell responses to AZD1222 COVID-19 vaccine. Turning to the study itself: Analysis merged second doses at about 4 or about 12 weeks.

Clones were sequenced by immunoSEQ multiplex PCR, and TCRdb holds only the in-frame ones, with some missing. The sample lists 130,000 to 150,000 clones; 85% to 95% were seen once. Study-level results: Reportedly, nearly half the spike-specific TCRs target unmutated variant regions. Only a handful of AZD1222 recipients, roughly six in all, had baseline seropositivity. Researchers report vaccine-associated CD4 TCRs spanning spike, with dominance at 160-218 and 743-854.

Germline CDR1 is SGDLS and CDR2 is YYNGEE. V dropped 3 bases and J dropped 6; count of bases not matched to a gene: 8. This CDR3 has 16 residues. The sample consisted of peripheral blood, taken on day 0 of AZD1222 vaccination. V gene TRBV9 combines with J gene TRBJ2-1; TRBD2 matches 11 bases. The receptor was derived from an adult in good health. The CDR3 loop reads CASSDLAGGLANEQFF. The DNA of the CDR3 is TGTGCCAGCAGCGACCTAGCGGGAGGCCTAGCCAATGAGCAGTTCTTC.